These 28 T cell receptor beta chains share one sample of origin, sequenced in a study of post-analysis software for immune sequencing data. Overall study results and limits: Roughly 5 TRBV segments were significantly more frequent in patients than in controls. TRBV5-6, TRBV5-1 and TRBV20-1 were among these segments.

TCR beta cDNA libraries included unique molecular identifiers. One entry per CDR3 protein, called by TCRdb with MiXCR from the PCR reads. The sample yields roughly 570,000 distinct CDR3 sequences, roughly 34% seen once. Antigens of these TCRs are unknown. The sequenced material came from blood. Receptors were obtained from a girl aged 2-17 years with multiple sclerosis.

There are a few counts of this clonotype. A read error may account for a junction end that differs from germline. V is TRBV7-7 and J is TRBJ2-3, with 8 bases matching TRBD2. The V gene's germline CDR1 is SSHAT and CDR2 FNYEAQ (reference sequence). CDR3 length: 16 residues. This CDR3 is CASSPFLAGSTDTQYF. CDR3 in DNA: TGTGCTAGCAGCCCCTTCCTAGCGGGTAGCACAGATACGCAGTATTTT.

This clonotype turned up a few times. The CDR3 loop is CATSDLRQGQETQYF. CDR3 nucleotides: TGTGCCACCAGTGATTTGCGGCAGGGGCAAGAGACCCAGTACTTC. V usage is TRBV24-1 and J usage is TRBJ2-5; D is possibly TRBD1 (6 bases). The CDR3 is made up of 15 amino acids. The germline gives CDR1 KGHDR, CDR2 SFDVKD. Trimming pared 0 bases from V and 2 bases from J, leaving 9 bases between.

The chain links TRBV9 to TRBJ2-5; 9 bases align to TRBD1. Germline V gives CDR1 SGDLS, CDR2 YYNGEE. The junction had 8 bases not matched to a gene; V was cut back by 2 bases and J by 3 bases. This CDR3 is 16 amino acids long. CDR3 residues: CASSVNRGRLEETQYF. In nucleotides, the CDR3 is TGTGCCAGCAGCGTCAACAGGGGGCGTTTAGAAGAGACCCAGTACTTC.

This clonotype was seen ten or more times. The CDR3 nucleotides read TGTGCCAGCAGCTTATATCCCCTGACCTCTCAGTACTTC. Translation: CASSLYPLTSQYF. The chain uses TRBV7-6 and TRBJ2-5; no clear D. The V gene lost 2 bases and the J gene lost 11 bases, with 15 bases spanning the gap. CDR3 length equals 13 residues. In germline, CDR1 is SGHVS, CDR2 FNYEAQ.

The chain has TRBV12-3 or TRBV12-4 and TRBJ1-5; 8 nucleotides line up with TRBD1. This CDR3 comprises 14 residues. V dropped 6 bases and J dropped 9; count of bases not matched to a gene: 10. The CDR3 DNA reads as TGTGCCAGCAGCATGGCAGGGGGCCCGTGGCCCCAGCATTTT. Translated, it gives CASSMAGGPWPQHF.

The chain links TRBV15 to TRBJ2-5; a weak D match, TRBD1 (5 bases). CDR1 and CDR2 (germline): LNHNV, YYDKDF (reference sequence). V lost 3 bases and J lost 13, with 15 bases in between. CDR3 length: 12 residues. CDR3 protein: CATSSPQGGAYF. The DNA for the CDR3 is TGTGCCACCAGCAGCCCCCAGGGTGGTGCGTACTTC. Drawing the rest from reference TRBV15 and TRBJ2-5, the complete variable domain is DAMVIQNPRYQVTQFGKPVTLSCSQTLNHNVMYWYQQKSSQAPKLLFHYYDKDFNNEADTPDNFQSRRPNTSFCFLDIRSPGLGDTAMYLCATSSPQGGAYFGPGTRLLVL.

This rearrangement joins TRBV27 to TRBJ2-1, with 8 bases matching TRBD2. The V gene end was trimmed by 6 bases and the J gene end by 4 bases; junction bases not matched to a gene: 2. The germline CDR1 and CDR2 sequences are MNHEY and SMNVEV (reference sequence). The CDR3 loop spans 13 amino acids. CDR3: CASRGGGYNEQFF. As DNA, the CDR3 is TGTGCCAGCAGAGGCGGGGGGTACAATGAGCAGTTCTTC.

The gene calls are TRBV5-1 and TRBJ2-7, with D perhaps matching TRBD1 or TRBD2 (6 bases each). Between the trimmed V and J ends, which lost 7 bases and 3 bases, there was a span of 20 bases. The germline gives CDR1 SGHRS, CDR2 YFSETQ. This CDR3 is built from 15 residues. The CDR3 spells CASRRGNSVYYEQYF. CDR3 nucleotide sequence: TGCGCCAGCCGGAGGGGGAATTCGGTATACTACGAGCAGTACTTC.

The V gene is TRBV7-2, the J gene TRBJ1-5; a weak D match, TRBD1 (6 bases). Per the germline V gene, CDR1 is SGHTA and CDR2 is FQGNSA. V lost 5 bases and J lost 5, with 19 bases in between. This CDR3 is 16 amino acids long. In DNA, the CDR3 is TGTGCCAGCAGCCCCTTAGGAACAGGGATGGATCAGCCCCAGCATTTT. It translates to CASSPLGTGMDQPQHF. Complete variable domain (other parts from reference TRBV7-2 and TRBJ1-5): GAGVSQSPSNKVTEKGKDVELRCDPISGHTALYWYRQSLGQGLEFLIYFQGNSAPDKSGLPSDRFSAERTGGSVSTLTIQRTQQEDSAVYLCASSPLGTGMDQPQHFGDGTRLSIL.

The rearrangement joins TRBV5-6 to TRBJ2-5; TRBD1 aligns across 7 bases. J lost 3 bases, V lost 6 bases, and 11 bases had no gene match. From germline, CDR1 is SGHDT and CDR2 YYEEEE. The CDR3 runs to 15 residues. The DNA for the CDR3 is TGTGCCAGCAACCGTGGTTGGACAGGCGAAGAGACCCAGTACTTC. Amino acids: CASNRGWTGEETQYF.

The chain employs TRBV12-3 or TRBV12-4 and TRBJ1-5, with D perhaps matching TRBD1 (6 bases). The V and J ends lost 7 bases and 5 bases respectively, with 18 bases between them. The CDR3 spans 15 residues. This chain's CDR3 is CASTPGAGRDQPQHF. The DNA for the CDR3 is TGTGCCAGCACCCCAGGGGCAGGAAGGGATCAGCCCCAGCATTTT.

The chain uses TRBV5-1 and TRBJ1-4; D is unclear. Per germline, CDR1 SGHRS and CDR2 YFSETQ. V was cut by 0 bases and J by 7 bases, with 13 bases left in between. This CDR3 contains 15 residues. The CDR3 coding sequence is TGCGCCAGCAGCTTGGAACTGCCCCGGAGTGAAAAACTGTTTTTT. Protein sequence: CASSLELPRSEKLFF.

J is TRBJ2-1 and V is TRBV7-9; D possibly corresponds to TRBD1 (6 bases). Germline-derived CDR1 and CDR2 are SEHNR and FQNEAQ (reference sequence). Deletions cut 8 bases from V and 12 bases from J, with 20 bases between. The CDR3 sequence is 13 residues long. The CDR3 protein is CASLGQNRDGQFF. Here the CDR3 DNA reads TGTGCCAGCCTAGGGCAAAACAGGGATGGGCAGTTCTTC.

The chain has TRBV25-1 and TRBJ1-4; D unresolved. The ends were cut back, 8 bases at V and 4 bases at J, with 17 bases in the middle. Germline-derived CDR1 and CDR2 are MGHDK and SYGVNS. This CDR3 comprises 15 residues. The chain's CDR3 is CASSKGQIFNEKLFF. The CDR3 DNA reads TGTGCCAGCTCAAAAGGGCAGATTTTTAATGAAAAACTGTTTTTT.

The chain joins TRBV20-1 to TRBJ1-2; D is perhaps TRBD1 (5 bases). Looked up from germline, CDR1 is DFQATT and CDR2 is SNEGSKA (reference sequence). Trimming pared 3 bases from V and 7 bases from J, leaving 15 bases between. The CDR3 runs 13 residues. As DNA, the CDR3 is TGCAGTGCTAGCGAGGCGGGGCAGCTTGGCTACACCTTC. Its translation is CSASEAGQLGYTF.

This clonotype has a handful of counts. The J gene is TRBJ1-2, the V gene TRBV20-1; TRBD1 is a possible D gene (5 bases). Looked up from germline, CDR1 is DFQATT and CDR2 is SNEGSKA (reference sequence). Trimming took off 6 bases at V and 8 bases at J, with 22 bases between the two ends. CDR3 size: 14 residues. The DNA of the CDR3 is TGCAGTGCACGCGTAGGGGCCAGGGTCGGCGGCTACACCTTC. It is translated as CSARVGARVGGYTF.

CDR3 amino acids: CASSGSGEPCETQYF. CDR3 bases: TGTGCCAGCAGTGGGTCAGGGGAACCTTGCGAGACCCAGTACTTC. The chain recombines TRBV27 with TRBJ2-5, with a possible D match to TRBD1 (6 bases). The ends were cut back, 5 bases at V and 5 bases at J, with 18 bases in the middle. The CDR3 loop spans 15 amino acids. In germline, CDR1 is MNHEY, CDR2 SMNVEV (reference sequence).

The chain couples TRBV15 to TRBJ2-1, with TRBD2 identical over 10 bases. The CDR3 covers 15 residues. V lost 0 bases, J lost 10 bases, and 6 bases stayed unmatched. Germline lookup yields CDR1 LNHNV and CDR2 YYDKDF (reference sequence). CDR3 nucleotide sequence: TGTGCCACCAGCAGAGAAATAGCGGGGGGCCGCGAGCAGTTCTTC. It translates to CATSREIAGGREQFF.

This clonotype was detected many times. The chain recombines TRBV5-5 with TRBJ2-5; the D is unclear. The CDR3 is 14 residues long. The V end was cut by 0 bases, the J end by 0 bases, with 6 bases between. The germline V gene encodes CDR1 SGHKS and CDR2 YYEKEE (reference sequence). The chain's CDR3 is CASSLAADQETQYF. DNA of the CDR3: TGTGCCAGCAGCTTGGCGGCAGACCAAGAGACCCAGTACTTC.

CDR3 amino acids: CASSPQAGQGILYGYTF. Here the CDR3 DNA reads TGTGCCAGCAGCCCGCAGGCGGGACAGGGGATCCTCTATGGCTACACCTTC. This chain joins TRBV5-8 and TRBJ1-2, with 10 bases matching TRBD1. Germline V lookup: CDR1 SGHTS, CDR2 YDEGEE. The ends lost 4 bases at V and 4 bases at J; junction bases unmatched: 13. CDR3 length: 17 amino acids.

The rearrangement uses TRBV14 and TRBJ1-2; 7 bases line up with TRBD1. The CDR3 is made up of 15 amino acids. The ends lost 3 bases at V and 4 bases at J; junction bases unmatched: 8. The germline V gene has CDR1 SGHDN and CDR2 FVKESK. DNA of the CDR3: TGTGCCAGCAGCCAGACAGGGCGGAATAGCTATGGCTACACCTTC. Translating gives CASSQTGRNSYGYTF.

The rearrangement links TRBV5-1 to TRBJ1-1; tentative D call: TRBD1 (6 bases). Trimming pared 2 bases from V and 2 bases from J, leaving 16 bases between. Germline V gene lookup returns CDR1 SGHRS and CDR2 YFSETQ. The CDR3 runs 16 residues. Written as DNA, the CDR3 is TGCGCCAGCAGCTTCCAGGGGAATCAGGGTAACACTGAAGCTTTCTTT. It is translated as CASSFQGNQGNTEAFF.

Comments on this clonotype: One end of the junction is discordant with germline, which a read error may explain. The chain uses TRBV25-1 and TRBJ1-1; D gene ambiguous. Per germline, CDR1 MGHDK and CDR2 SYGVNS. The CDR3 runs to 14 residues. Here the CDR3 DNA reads TGTGCCAGCAGTGGACGGGCCTCGAACGCTGAAGCTTTCTTT. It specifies CASSGRASNAEAFF. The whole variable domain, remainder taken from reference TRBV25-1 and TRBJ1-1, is EADIYQTPRYLVIGTGKKITLECSQTMGHDKMYWYQQDPGMELHLIHYSYGVNSTEKGDLSSESTVSRIRTEHFPLTLESARPSHTSQYLCASSGRASNAEAFFGQGTRLTVV.

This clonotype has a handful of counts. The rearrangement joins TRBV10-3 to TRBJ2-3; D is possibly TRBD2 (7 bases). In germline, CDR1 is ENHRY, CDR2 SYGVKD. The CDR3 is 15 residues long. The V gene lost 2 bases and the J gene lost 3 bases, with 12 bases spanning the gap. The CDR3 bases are TGTGCCATCAGTGAGGGCGGGGGCCCTACAGATACGCAGTATTTT. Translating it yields CAISEGGGPTDTQYF.

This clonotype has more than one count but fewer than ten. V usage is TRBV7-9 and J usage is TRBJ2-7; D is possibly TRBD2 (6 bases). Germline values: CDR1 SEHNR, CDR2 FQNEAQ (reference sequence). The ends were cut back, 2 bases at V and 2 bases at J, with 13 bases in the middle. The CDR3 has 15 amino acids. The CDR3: CASSLRSGEAYEQYF. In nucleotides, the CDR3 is TGTGCCAGCAGCTTACGTTCGGGGGAAGCCTACGAGCAGTACTTC.

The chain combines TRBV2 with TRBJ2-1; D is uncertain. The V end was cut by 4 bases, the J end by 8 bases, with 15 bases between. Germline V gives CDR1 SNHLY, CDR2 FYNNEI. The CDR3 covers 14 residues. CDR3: CASSGGPMLDEQFF. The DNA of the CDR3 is TGTGCCAGCAGTGGCGGCCCGATGCTCGATGAGCAGTTCTTC.

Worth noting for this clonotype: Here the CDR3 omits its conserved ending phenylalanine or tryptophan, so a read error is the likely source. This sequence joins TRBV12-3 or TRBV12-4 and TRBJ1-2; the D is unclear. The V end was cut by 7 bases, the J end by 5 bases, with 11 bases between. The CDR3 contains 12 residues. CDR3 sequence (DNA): TGTGCCAGCACTTCGACGGGGTATGGCTACACCGTC. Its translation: CASTSTGYGYTV.

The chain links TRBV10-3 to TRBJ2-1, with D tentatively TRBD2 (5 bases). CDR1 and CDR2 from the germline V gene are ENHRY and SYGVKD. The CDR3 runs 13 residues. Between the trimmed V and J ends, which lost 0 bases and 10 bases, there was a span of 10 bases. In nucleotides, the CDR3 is TGTGCCATCAGTGAGTCGATCGGGGAGGAGCAGTTCTTC. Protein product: CAISESIGEEQFF.